These 28 T cell receptor beta chains were all obtained from the same sample, sequenced in a study of shared clonotypes between healthy human individuals. Naive-designated CD8 cells lacked CD45RO, were positively enriched for CCR7, and omitted terminally differentiated effector memory CD45RA+ cells. Here immunoSEQ multiplex PCR was the method, and the copy in TCRdb shows in-frame clones only, minus some. The sample has roughly 2,000,000 clones, about 94% seen once. Sequenced sample: naive CD8+ T cells sorted from blood. The receptors originated from a man aged 18 to 29 in good health.

This sequence joins TRBV6-5 and TRBJ1-1, with a weak D call TRBD1 (5 bases). The CDR3 is made up of 15 amino acids. In germline, CDR1 is MNHEY, CDR2 SVGAGI. V lost 7 bases and J lost 1, with 16 bases in between. CDR3 sequence (DNA): TGTGCCAGCACCTTGGGGGGGACTGGGAACACTGAAGCTTTCTTT. Protein: CASTLGGTGNTEAFF.

The chain carries TRBV7-9 and TRBJ2-1, with TRBD2 identical over 7 bases. Germline values: CDR1 SEHNR, CDR2 FQNEAQ (reference sequence). The CDR3 has 15 residues. Trimming took 5 bases from V and 7 from J; bases not matched to a gene: 11. CDR3 in DNA: TGTGCCAGCAGCCCCCGTGCGGGGGTGTTTAATGAGCAGTTCTTC. Its translation: CASSPRAGVFNEQFF.

A single count supports this clone. The chain couples TRBV19 to TRBJ1-4; no firm D call. Germline V gene lookup returns CDR1 LNHDA and CDR2 SQIVND (reference sequence). There are 14 residues in the CDR3. The V end lost 6 bases, the J end lost 8 bases, and 16 bases lay between the germline ends. The CDR3 nucleotides read TGTGCCAGTAGCGAAAGATCCGACGGAGAAAAACTGTTTTTT. Amino acids: CASSERSDGEKLFF. The full variable domain, rest sourced from reference TRBV19 and TRBJ1-4, is DGGITQSPKYLFRKEGQNVTLSCEQNLNHDAMYWYRQDPGQGLRLIYYSQIVNDFQKGDIAEGYSVSREKKESFPLTVTSAQKNPTAFYLCASSERSDGEKLFFGSGTQLSVL.

This chain uses TRBV12-5 with TRBJ1-2; D remains ambiguous. The V gene's germline CDR1 is LGHNT and CDR2 FRNRAP. The CDR3 is 11 residues long. CDR3: CDTSGSYGYTF. The CDR3 DNA sequence: TGTGACACGAGCGGTAGTTATGGCTACACCTTC.

Concerning this clone: Other nucleotide sequences in the sample specify the same CDR3. The rearrangement uses TRBV9 and TRBJ1-2; perhaps TRBD1 as D (6 bases). V lost 3 bases and J lost 4, with 13 bases in between. CDR1 and CDR2 (germline): SGDLS, YYNGEE. This CDR3 is 14 amino acids long. The CDR3 sequence: CASSATGGGYGYTF. CDR3 bases: TGTGCCAGCAGCGCGACGGGGGGCGGCTATGGCTACACCTTC.

This clone showed up just once. The V gene is TRBV18, the J gene TRBJ1-3; D not resolved. This CDR3 region has 14 residues. V was trimmed by 0 bases and J by 4 bases, leaving 7 bases between them. The germline V gene has CDR1 KGHSH and CDR2 LQKENI. CDR3 protein: CASSPPNQGNTIYF. The CDR3 DNA is TGTGCCAGCTCACCACCGAACCAGGGAAACACCATATATTTT.

This chain's CDR3 is CASSPDSLSETQYF. The CDR3 DNA reads TGTGCCAGCAGCCCAGACAGTCTGTCAGAGACCCAGTACTTC. The chain carries TRBV11-2 and TRBJ2-5, with D possibly matching TRBD1 (5 bases). V shed 5 bases and J shed 4 bases, with 14 bases lying between them. The germline CDR1 and CDR2 sequences are SGHAT and FQNNGV. This CDR3 spans 14 amino acids.

V and J are TRBV27 and TRBJ2-1, with 12 bases matching TRBD2. Trimming removed 1 base from V and 9 bases from J; junction bases left unmatched: 10. Per germline, CDR1 MNHEY and CDR2 SMNVEV (reference sequence). The CDR3 is made up of 17 amino acids. CDR3 DNA: TGTGCCAGCAGTTTATTCCGCCTAGCGGGGGGGCCGGGTGAGCAGTTCTTC. Encoded protein: CASSLFRLAGGPGEQFF.

V gene TRBV28 combines with J gene TRBJ2-7, with D tentatively TRBD2 (6 bases). V was clipped by 3 bases and J by 0 bases, with 15 bases between them. The germline gives CDR1 MDHEN, CDR2 SYDVKM. The CDR3 consists of 16 residues. CDR3 loop: CASSFPRGGNSYEQYF. DNA of the CDR3: TGTGCCAGCAGTTTCCCCCGCGGCGGGAACTCCTACGAGCAGTACTTC.

The V gene is TRBV5-4, the J gene TRBJ1-4, with 12 bases fitting TRBD1. With 2 bases clipped from V and 6 bases from J, the junction kept 2 bases outside the gene matches. Germline V lookup: CDR1 SGHNT, CDR2 YYREEE (reference sequence). There are 15 residues in the CDR3. CDR3: CASSLGTGGDEKLFF. The CDR3 DNA reads as TGTGCCAGCAGCTTAGGGACAGGGGGCGATGAAAAACTGTTTTTT.

The chain combines TRBV21-1 with TRBJ1-1; no check of the table's D call, TRBD1, against the DNA was made. TRBV21-1 is assigned pseudogene status. The CDR3 loop spans 13 amino acids. The CDR3 DNA sequence: TGTGCCAGCCGTGTTGCCAGGGCCAAGGGGGCTTTCTTT. It codes for CASRVARAKGAFF.

J is TRBJ2-3 and V is TRBV6-5; tentatively, D is TRBD1 or TRBD2 (5 bases each). The CDR3 length is 15 residues. CDR1 is MNHEY, CDR2 SVGAGI, per germline. V dropped 5 bases and J dropped 4 bases, with 16 bases sitting between them. For the CDR3, the DNA is TGTGCCAGCAGTCGCTTTACAGAGGGGTCAGATACGCAGTATTTT. Protein: CASSRFTEGSDTQYF.

The genes are TRBV4-1 and TRBJ2-7; 7 bases are a match to TRBD1. Trimming at V came to 4 bases and at J to 2 bases, leaving 5 bases not matched to a gene. This CDR3 is 14 amino acids long. CDR1 and CDR2 from the germline V gene are MGHRA and YSYEKL. CDR3 coding DNA: TGCGCCAGCAGCCCAGGGGGTTCCCCCTACGAGCAGTACTTC. Protein sequence: CASSPGGSPYEQYF.

As concerns this clone: Other DNA variants within this sample encode the same CDR3. This chain connects TRBV5-1 to TRBJ2-7, with D unresolved. The CDR3 extends over 13 amino acids. Germline lookup yields CDR1 SGHRS and CDR2 YFSETQ. The V and J ends lost 0 bases and 4 bases respectively, with 8 bases between them. The chain's CDR3 is CASSLGPNYEQYF. The DNA for the CDR3 is TGCGCCAGCAGCTTGGGACCTAATTACGAGCAGTACTTC.

The V gene is TRBV7-9, the J gene TRBJ2-7; 11 nucleotides agree with TRBD2. V was clipped by 2 bases and J by 5 bases; unmatched bases: 5. Per the germline V gene, CDR1 is SEHNR and CDR2 is FQNEAQ (reference sequence). The CDR3 covers 15 residues. CDR3 loop: CASSLTLAGEDEQYF. As DNA, the CDR3 is TGTGCCAGCAGCTTAACACTAGCGGGAGAAGACGAGCAGTACTTC.

The chain employs TRBV5-6 and TRBJ2-1; 9 nucleotides align to TRBD2. The CDR3 extends over 13 amino acids. V dropped 4 bases and J dropped 4; count of bases not matched to a gene: 0. CDR1 is SGHDT, CDR2 YYEEEE, per germline. In DNA, the CDR3 is TGTGCCAGCAGCGCGGGGGGGTACAATGAGCAGTTCTTC. Translation gives CASSAGGYNEQFF. Full variable domain (missing parts from reference TRBV5-6 and TRBJ2-1): DAGVTQSPTHLIKTRGQQVTLRCSPKSGHDTVSWYQQALGQGPQFIFQYYEEEERQRGNFPDRFSGHQFPNYSSELNVNALLLGDSALYLCASSAGGYNEQFFGPGTRLTVL.

The chain links TRBV19 to TRBJ1-1, with D unclear. The CDR3 runs to 14 residues. CDR1 is LNHDA and CDR2 is SQIVND in the germline V gene (reference sequence). V lost 2 bases, J lost 5 bases, and 12 bases lay in between. The CDR3 region is CASSILRLGTEAFF. The CDR3 nucleotides read TGTGCCAGTAGTATACTCCGGTTGGGAACTGAAGCTTTCTTT.

The V and J genes are TRBV11-2 and TRBJ2-7; D not resolved. V was trimmed by 1 base and J by 2 bases, leaving 12 bases between them. The CDR3 extends over 15 amino acids. The V gene's germline CDR1 is SGHAT and CDR2 FQNNGV. CDR3 loop: CASSLVEGRTYEQYF. The CDR3 nucleotides read TGTGCCAGCAGCTTAGTAGAAGGTAGAACCTACGAGCAGTACTTC.

This chain links TRBV2 with TRBJ1-1, with D possibly being TRBD1 (5 bases). The V end lost 4 bases, the J end lost 1 base, and 19 bases lay between the germline ends. CDR1 SNHLY and CDR2 FYNNEI come from the germline V gene. There are 17 residues in the CDR3. The chain's CDR3 is CASSAFRQSAKNTEAFF. CDR3 nucleotides: TGTGCCAGCAGTGCCTTCCGACAGTCCGCCAAGAACACTGAAGCTTTCTTT.

The chain's CDR3 is CASSIGQGLDSPLHF. In DNA, the CDR3 is TGCGCCAGCAGCATTGGACAGGGGCTCGATTCACCCCTCCACTTT. The chain couples TRBV5-1 to TRBJ1-6; TRBD1 agrees at 9 bases. V lost 4 bases to trimming and J lost 8 bases; unmatched junction nucleotides: 7. From germline, CDR1 is SGHRS and CDR2 YFSETQ. This CDR3 is built from 15 residues.

J is TRBJ2-7 and V is TRBV9; D not certain. The V gene's germline CDR1 is SGDLS and CDR2 YYNGEE. With 4 bases removed from V and 0 bases from J, the gap between germline ends came to 11 bases. This CDR3 has 14 amino acids. For the CDR3, the DNA is TGTGCCAGCAGCCCTTCAGTTTCCTCCTACGAGCAGTACTTC. It codes for CASSPSVSSYEQYF.

The J gene is TRBJ2-5, the V gene TRBV5-4, with D possibly TRBD1 on 5 matching bases. This CDR3 contains 14 residues. The V end lost 0 bases, the J end lost 4 bases, and 10 bases lay between the germline ends. CDR1 SGHNT and CDR2 YYREEE come from the germline V gene (reference sequence). The CDR3 DNA follows: TGTGCCAGCAGCTTGGAGGGGCTAGGAGAGACCCAGTACTTC. This translates into CASSLEGLGETQYF.

This rearrangement joins TRBV5-8 to TRBJ1-6; no firm D call. From germline, CDR1 is SGHTS and CDR2 YDEGEE. This CDR3 spans 13 amino acids. Between the trimmed V and J ends, which lost 7 bases and 10 bases, there was a span of 15 bases. This chain's CDR3 is CASLDTTISPLHF. In DNA, the CDR3 is TGTGCCAGCCTTGACACCACCATCTCACCCCTCCACTTT.

As for this clone: This CDR3 is also generated by other DNA sequences in the sample. The V and J genes are TRBV27 and TRBJ2-3; D unresolved. V was clipped by 6 bases and J by 0 bases, with 4 bases between them. CDR3 length: 12 residues. CDR1 is MNHEY, CDR2 SMNVEV, per germline (reference sequence). The CDR3 sequence: CASRGSTDTQYF. CDR3 DNA sequence: TGTGCCAGCAGAGGGAGCACAGATACGCAGTATTTT.

V and J are TRBV27 and TRBJ2-1; TRBD2 aligns across 8 bases. CDR1 and CDR2 from the germline V gene are MNHEY and SMNVEV (reference sequence). This CDR3 has 15 residues. V dropped 8 bases and J dropped 8; count of bases not matched to a gene: 14. In nucleotides, the CDR3 is TGTGCCAGCGGAGAACTAGCGGAGGACCCCCATGAGCAGTTCTTC. As protein: CASGELAEDPHEQFF.

Turning to this clone: Other DNA sequences from this sample encode an identical CDR3 as well. The genes are TRBV11-2 and TRBJ2-7, with unresolved D. The ends were cut back, 3 bases at V and 2 bases at J, with 8 bases in the middle. Per germline, CDR1 SGHAT and CDR2 FQNNGV. This CDR3 region has 13 residues. In DNA, the CDR3 is TGTGCCAGCAGCTTCAGTAGCCCCTACGAGCAGTACTTC. It codes for CASSFSSPYEQYF.

The rearrangement links TRBV9 to TRBJ1-2, with 7 bases lining up with TRBD1. Germline assignment: CDR1 SGDLS and CDR2 YYNGEE. The ends lost 3 bases at V and 3 bases at J; junction bases unmatched: 8. This CDR3 spans 15 amino acids. In DNA form, the CDR3 reads TGTGCCAGCAGCGCCGGACAGGAGAGGGACTATGGCTACACCTTC. It specifies CASSAGQERDYGYTF.

The J gene is TRBJ2-7, the V gene TRBV13; 9 bases are shared with TRBD2. The CDR3 is 15 residues long. Germline CDR1 PRHDT, CDR2 FYEKMQ (reference sequence). V trimming: 4 bases; J trimming: 0 bases; junction bases outside the gene matches: 4. The CDR3 DNA reads TGTGCCAGCAGCTGGAGACTAGCGGCCTCCTACGAGCAGTACTTC. Its translation: CASSWRLAASYEQYF. The full variable domain, in which reference TRBV13 and TRBJ2-7 provide the parts outside the CDR3, is AAGVIQSPRHLIKEKRETATLKCYPIPRHDTVYWYQQGPGQDPQFLISFYEKMQSDKGSIPDRFSAQQFSDYHSELNMSSLELGDSALYFCASSWRLAASYEQYFGPGTRLTVT.